These 19 T cell receptor beta chains originate from one sample sequenced in a study of blood T cell repertoires in COVID-19. Sequenced by immunoSEQ multiplex PCR; TCRdb stores in-frame clones only, minus some. This table holds around 300,000 clones, about 85% found once. Sequencing was carried out using PBMCs or T cells enriched from blood (not recorded which). The source is a woman in her 50s who had recovered from COVID-19.

This chain joins TRBV11-3 and TRBJ2-3; 13 nucleotides match TRBD2. The CDR3 extends over 17 amino acids. From germline, CDR1 is SGHNT and CDR2 YENEEA. The V segment lost 5 bases and the J segment 7 bases; nucleotides outside the gene matches: 12. This CDR3 reads CASSPRPSTSGRYTQYF. The CDR3 DNA reads as TGTGCCAGCAGCCCCCGTCCCTCGACTAGCGGGAGGTATACGCAGTATTTT.

The chain links TRBV28 to TRBJ2-4, with a weak D call TRBD1 (7 bases). Germline CDR1 reads MDHEN; CDR2 reads SYDVKM. V was shortened by 3 bases and J by 7 bases, with 22 bases between the two germline ends. This CDR3 contains 17 residues. Here the CDR3 reads CASSFMSRDSRGNIQYF. The CDR3 DNA reads TGTGCCAGCAGTTTCATGTCAAGGGACAGCCGGGGGAACATTCAGTACTTC.

This chain joins TRBV6-5 and TRBJ2-3; TRBD1 matches at 11 bases. The CDR3 sequence is 15 residues long. In germline, CDR1 is MNHEY, CDR2 SVGAGI. V lost 1 base, J lost 6 bases, and 3 bases stayed unmatched. CDR3 sequence: CASSYFGTGGDTQYF. CDR3 bases: TGTGCCAGCAGTTACTTCGGGACAGGGGGTGATACGCAGTATTTT.

The V call is TRBV5-1, the J call TRBJ2-6, with 9 bases fitting TRBD1. The length of the CDR3 is 18 residues. In germline, CDR1 is SGHRS, CDR2 YFSETQ. The ends lost 4 bases at V and 2 bases at J; junction bases unmatched: 10. This chain's CDR3 is CASSPAPGQGAGANVLTF. The CDR3 nucleotides read TGCGCCAGCAGCCCGGCTCCGGGACAGGGTGCTGGGGCCAACGTCCTGACTTTC.

J is TRBJ2-5 and V is TRBV2, with TRBD1 matching over 7 bases. Unmatched junction bases numbered 13, after V lost 8 bases and J lost 7 bases. Germline CDR1 and CDR2: SNHLY and FYNNEI. The length of the CDR3 is 14 residues. In nucleotides, the CDR3 is TGTGCCAGCGCACCGACAGGGAGAGAGGCGACCCAGTACTTC. Translated, it gives CASAPTGREATQYF.

This chain joins TRBV7-9 and TRBJ2-2; 8 bases are a match to TRBD1. The germline CDR1 and CDR2 sequences are SEHNR and FQNEAQ (reference sequence). CDR3 length equals 16 residues. With V trimmed by 6 bases and J by 1 base, 7 bases remained unmatched. The CDR3 nucleotides are TGTGCCAGCAGTTCACCGGGACAGGAGAACACCGGGGAGCTGTTTTTT. Translated, it gives CASSSPGQENTGELFF.

This rearrangement joins TRBV28 to TRBJ1-1, with D possibly matching TRBD1 (5 bases). CDR1 and CDR2 (germline): MDHEN, SYDVKM. V dropped 5 bases and J dropped 4 bases, with 17 bases sitting between them. The length of the CDR3 is 15 residues. CDR3 amino acids: CASSPNSRGGTEAFF. CDR3 sequence (DNA): TGTGCCAGCAGTCCAAACAGTCGGGGGGGCACTGAAGCTTTCTTT.

The CDR3 loop reads CASRSGGAGEGYTF. In DNA form, the CDR3 reads TGTGCCAGCAGATCGGGTGGAGCGGGAGAAGGCTACACCTTC. The gene calls are TRBV27 and TRBJ1-2; no firm D call. This CDR3 has 14 amino acids. V lost 6 bases and J 8 bases, leaving 19 bases between the germline ends. Looked up from germline, CDR1 is MNHEY and CDR2 is SMNVEV (reference sequence).

The chain employs TRBV9 and TRBJ2-1; 7 bases agree with TRBD2. With 0 bases clipped from V and 6 bases from J, the junction kept 9 bases outside the gene matches. This CDR3 contains 16 residues. The germline gives CDR1 SGDLS, CDR2 YYNGEE. In DNA, the CDR3 is TGTGCCAGCAGCGTAGTGCCAGCGGGATCCCCCAATGAGCAGTTCTTC. Translated, it gives CASSVVPAGSPNEQFF.

In DNA, the CDR3 is TGCAGCGTTGGAGAAACTAGCGCCTACGAGCAGTACTTC. Translated: CSVGETSAYEQYF. This chain joins TRBV29-1 and TRBJ2-7, with 7 nucleotides matching TRBD2. The CDR3 has 13 residues. V lost 4 bases to trimming and J lost 2 bases; unmatched junction nucleotides: 5. Germline-derived CDR1 and CDR2 are SQVTM and ANQGSEA.

The rearrangement uses TRBV24-1 and TRBJ2-2; a weak D match, TRBD1 (6 bases). The CDR3 has 18 amino acids. V lost 4 bases and J lost 1, with 18 bases in between. CDR1 is KGHDR, CDR2 SFDVKD, per germline. The CDR3 reads CATSENTGFGGNTGELFF. In DNA form, the CDR3 reads TGTGCCACCAGTGAAAATACAGGGTTTGGGGGGAACACCGGGGAGCTGTTTTTT.

The CDR3 nucleotides are TGTGCCACCAGCATTCAATTACAGGGGAACACTGAAGCTTTCTTT. Its translation: CATSIQLQGNTEAFF. This chain joins TRBV15 and TRBJ1-1, with D possibly matching TRBD1 (6 bases). CDR1 and CDR2 (germline): LNHNV, YYDKDF (reference sequence). CDR3 length equals 15 residues. Trimming took 4 bases from V and 1 from J, leaving 13 bases between them.

V and J are TRBV7-9 and TRBJ2-1; 8 nucleotides agree with TRBD2. Trimming removed 7 bases from V and 6 bases from J; junction bases left unmatched: 17. Germline V gene data show CDR1 as SEHNR and CDR2 as FQNEAQ (reference sequence). The CDR3 sequence is 17 residues long. The CDR3 here is CASTPRGAGVIGNEQFF. The CDR3 coding sequence is TGTGCCAGCACTCCGAGAGGAGCGGGAGTGATAGGCAATGAGCAGTTCTTC.

This clone was observed once. V and J are TRBV18 and TRBJ1-1; the D gene is possibly TRBD1 (5 bases). Germline CDR1 reads KGHSH; CDR2 reads LQKENI. V gave up 3 bases and J gave up 3 bases, with 8 bases separating them. This CDR3 region has 13 residues. Here the CDR3 reads CASSPDSYTEAFF. CDR3 nucleotides: TGTGCCAGCTCACCTGACAGCTACACTGAAGCTTTCTTT.

V usage is TRBV5-4 and J usage is TRBJ2-5, with D perhaps TRBD1 (6 bases). This CDR3 spans 14 amino acids. Germline CDR1 is SGHNT and CDR2 is YYREEE (reference sequence). V was trimmed by 4 bases and J by 4 bases, leaving 14 bases between them. CDR3 DNA: TGTGCCAGCAGCCTCGACAGGTGGAGAGAGACCCAGTACTTC. As protein: CASSLDRWRETQYF.

The CDR3 loop is CAIRLASTDTQYF. CDR3 DNA: TGTGCCATCCGACTAGCGAGCACAGATACGCAGTATTTT. The V gene is TRBV10-3, the J gene TRBJ2-3; 8 bases are a match to TRBD2. Germline assignment: CDR1 ENHRY and CDR2 SYGVKD. V lost 8 bases, J lost 0 bases, and 1 base stayed unmatched. This CDR3 region has 13 residues.

Concerning this clone: This sample also contains other DNA sequences that code for the same CDR3. The V gene is TRBV28, the J gene TRBJ1-5; D unresolved. The CDR3 has 12 amino acids. Germline CDR1 MDHEN, CDR2 SYDVKM. The V end lost 5 bases, the J end lost 4 bases, and 6 bases lay between the germline ends. DNA for the CDR3: TGTGCCAGCAGTCCTAGTAATCAGCCCCAGCATTTT. As protein: CASSPSNQPQHF.

The chain combines TRBV19 with TRBJ2-3; TRBD2 agrees at 7 bases. Losses at the gene ends were 4 bases for V and 4 bases for J; bases not matched to a gene: 5. This CDR3 is 14 amino acids long. The germline V gene has CDR1 LNHDA and CDR2 SQIVND (reference sequence). CDR3 residues: CASSSGGRPDTQYF. For the CDR3, the DNA is TGTGCCAGTAGTAGCGGGGGTCGGCCAGATACGCAGTATTTT.

The rearrangement links TRBV2 to TRBJ1-1, with 9 bases aligning to TRBD1. CDR3 length: 14 residues. J was trimmed by 5 bases and V by 6 bases; bases with no gene match: 7. The germline V gene encodes CDR1 SNHLY and CDR2 FYNNEI. The DNA of the CDR3 is TGTGCCAGCAGCGCACAGGGGGCAGTTACTGAAGCTTTCTTT. This codes for CASSAQGAVTEAFF.